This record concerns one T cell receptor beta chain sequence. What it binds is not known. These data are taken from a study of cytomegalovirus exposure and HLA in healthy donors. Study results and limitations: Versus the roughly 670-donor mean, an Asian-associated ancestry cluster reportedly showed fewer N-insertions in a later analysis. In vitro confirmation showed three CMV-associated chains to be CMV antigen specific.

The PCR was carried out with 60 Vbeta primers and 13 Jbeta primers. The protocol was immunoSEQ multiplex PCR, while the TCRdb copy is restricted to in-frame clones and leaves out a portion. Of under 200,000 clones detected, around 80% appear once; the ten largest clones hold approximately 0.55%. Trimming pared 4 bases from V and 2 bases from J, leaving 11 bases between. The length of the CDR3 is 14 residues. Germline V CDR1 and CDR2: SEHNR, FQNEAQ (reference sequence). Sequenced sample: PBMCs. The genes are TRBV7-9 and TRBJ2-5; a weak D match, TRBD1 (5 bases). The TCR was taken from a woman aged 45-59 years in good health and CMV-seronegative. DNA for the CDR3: TGTGCCAGCAGCTCTTCAGGGTGGCAAGAGACCCAGTACTTC. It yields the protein CASSSSGWQETQYF.